This T cell receptor (beta chain) was identified during a study of blood T cells in healthy people across ages. Study-wide points: A roughly linear age-dependent decrease characterized TCR beta diversity per million T cells.

Peripheral blood was drawn, around 9.5 milliliters per donor. The authors ran a second PCR of roughly 6 to 12 cycles using a sample-barcoded 5' primer and a J-beta primer mix. Every cDNA molecule carried a tag from a template-switch adaptor bearing 12 random nucleotides. Every sample gave at least 3 million paired-end reads containing CDR3. TCRdb independently ran MiXCR on the 5' RACE reads; one entry per CDR3 protein. This table holds about 1.8 million distinct CDR3 sequences, just under 50% found once. A remark on this clonotype: Its target is not known.

Trimming cost V 6 bases and J 7 bases; bases outside gene matches: 17. The length of the CDR3 is 16 residues. The V gene's germline CDR1 is MNHNY and CDR2 SVGAGI (reference sequence). The V call is TRBV6-6, the J call TRBJ1-1; 7 bases match TRBD1. Source material: blood. This sequence was found in a woman aged 40 to 50 in good health. CDR3 sequence reads: CASRPQKIDGDSEAFF. As DNA, the CDR3 is TGTGCCAGCAGACCCCAGAAAATCGACGGGGACAGTGAAGCTTTCTTT.